Below, 32 T cell receptor beta chains from the same sample are listed, as sequenced in a study of blood T cells in healthy people across ages. The second PCR ran roughly 7 to 12 cycles with a sample-barcoded 5' primer and J-beta primers. TCRdb re-analysed the 5' RACE reads in MiXCR, keeping a single row per CDR3 protein. The sample holds fewer than 1.5 million distinct CDR3 sequences; roughly 40% are singletons and the top ten take 7% to 9.5%. Sequencing was performed on blood. The receptors originated from a woman aged 18-35 years in good health.

This clonotype appeared a few times. This chain links TRBV15 with TRBJ2-3; D not certain. The CDR3 consists of 14 residues. Germline values: CDR1 LNHNV, CDR2 YYDKDF (reference sequence). The V end was cut by 0 bases, the J end by 2 bases, with 6 bases between. CDR3 nucleotide sequence: TGTGCCACCAGCAGAGATCCACACACAGATACGCAGTATTTT. The encoded protein is CATSRDPHTDTQYF.

The chain has TRBV9 and TRBJ1-2; 10 bases fit TRBD1. CDR3 length: 16 residues. Germline loops: CDR1 SGDLS, CDR2 YYNGEE. V gave up 4 bases and J gave up 0 bases; unmatched junction bases: 6. CDR3 protein: CASSPGQGGANYGYTF. CDR3 coding DNA: TGTGCCAGCAGCCCAGGACAGGGGGGGGCTAACTATGGCTACACCTTC.

This clonotype showed up just a few times. The J gene is TRBJ2-3, the V gene TRBV7-9, with D tentatively TRBD2 (5 bases). Trimming pared 9 bases from V and 8 bases from J, leaving 15 bases between. The CDR3 runs 12 residues. CDR1 is SEHNR and CDR2 is FQNEAQ in the germline V gene (reference sequence). DNA for the CDR3: TGTGCCAGTTATGAGAAGGAGGCTACGCAGTATTTT. Translation: CASYEKEATQYF. The full variable domain, with the rest looked up from reference TRBV7-9 and TRBJ2-3, is DTGVSQNPRHKITKRGQNVTFRCDPISEHNRLYWYRQTLGQGPEFLTYFQNEAQLEKSRLLSDRFSAERPKGSFSTLEIQRTEQGDSAMYLCASYEKEATQYFGPGTRLTVL.

The chain carries TRBV12-3 or TRBV12-4 and TRBJ1-1, with D perhaps matching TRBD1 (5 bases). Trimming left V 1 base short and J 3 bases short, with 24 bases between. The CDR3 covers 19 residues. The CDR3 sequence is CASSLGVGLTVRVDTEAFF. CDR3 sequence (DNA): TGTGCCAGCAGTTTAGGTGTGGGACTCACGGTCAGGGTGGACACTGAAGCTTTCTTT.

As concerns this clonotype: With a much larger clone just one base away, this may be a read error. V is TRBV10-3 and J is TRBJ2-7; D not certain. The germline V gene encodes CDR1 ENHRY and CDR2 SYGVKD. Trimming shortened V by 1 base and J by 7 bases, and 11 bases separated the two germline ends. The CDR3 runs to 13 residues. Here the CDR3 reads CAISEYSYNEQYF. The CDR3 region has the DNA TGTGCCATCAGTGAGTACAGCTACAATGAGCAGTACTTC.

This rearrangement joins TRBV3-1 to TRBJ2-5, with 13 nucleotides matching TRBD2. With the DNA end fitting TRBJ2-7 better, the J assignment may be wrong. Per the germline V gene, CDR1 is LGHDT and CDR2 is YNNKEL (reference sequence). The CDR3 covers 17 residues. CDR3: CASSQTSGGISTYEQYF. The CDR3 DNA sequence: TGTGCCAGCAGCCAGACTAGCGGGGGGATTTCAACCTACGAGCAGTACTTC.

This chain joins TRBV20-1 and TRBJ1-4, with TRBD1 matching 10 bases. The length of the CDR3 is 13 residues. The trim removed 2 bases at V and 10 bases at J, leaving 4 bases unmatched. Germline V gene lookup returns CDR1 DFQATT and CDR2 SNEGSKA (reference sequence). CDR3 DNA: TGCAGTGCTAGAAAAGGACAGGGGGGAAAACTGTTTTTT. Amino acids: CSARKGQGGKLFF.

Comments on this clonotype: Sequence at one end of the junction differs from germline and may be a read error. The J gene is TRBJ2-1, the V gene TRBV7-2; TRBD2 matches at 8 bases. Looked up from germline, CDR1 is SGHTA and CDR2 is FQGNSA. This CDR3 is built from 15 residues. CDR3 nucleotide sequence: TGTGCCGGCAGCTTGGGACTAGTCGCCTACAATGAGCAGTTCTTC. Amino acid sequence: CAGSLGLVAYNEQFF.

This clonotype was observed a handful of times. The chain recombines TRBV11-2 with TRBJ1-2; perhaps TRBD1 as D (5 bases). Trimming removed 5 bases at V and 6 bases at J, with 25 bases between. CDR3 length equals 17 residues. Germline CDR1 and CDR2: SGHAT and FQNNGV. The CDR3 coding sequence is TGTGCCAGCAGCCAGAGGTGGGGCAAGGAGGGAGGCGATGGCTACACCTTC. It translates to CASSQRWGKEGGDGYTF.

The V call is TRBV30, the J call TRBJ1-3; D ambiguous. The CDR3 spans 13 residues. CDR1 is GTSNPN and CDR2 is SVGIG in the germline V gene (reference sequence). V shed 3 bases and J shed 0 bases, with 6 bases lying between them. DNA for the CDR3: TGTGCCTGGAGGTGGAGCTCTGGAAACACCATATATTTT. The encoded protein is CAWRWSSGNTIYF.

The rearrangement links TRBV20-1 to TRBJ2-5; tentative D call: TRBD2 (5 bases). The CDR3 loop spans 14 amino acids. Germline lookup yields CDR1 DFQATT and CDR2 SNEGSKA (reference sequence). V was pared by 5 bases and J by 1 base, with 14 bases between. CDR3 residues: CSAPRTPTQETQYF. The DNA of the CDR3 is TGCAGTGCTCCCCGGACTCCTACCCAAGAGACCCAGTACTTC.

V is TRBV7-2 and J is TRBJ2-1, with D perhaps matching TRBD2 (7 bases). Germline V gives CDR1 SGHTA, CDR2 FQGNSA. CDR3 length equals 16 residues. Trimming pared 1 base from V and 7 bases from J, leaving 17 bases between. For the CDR3, the DNA is TGTGCCAGCAGCTTAGAGGGCGGGGGCTCAGGGAATGAGCAGTTCTTC. It codes for CASSLEGGGSGNEQFF. The entire variable domain, with the rest obtained from reference TRBV7-2 and TRBJ2-1, is as follows: GAGVSQSPSNKVTEKGKDVELRCDPISGHTALYWYRQSLGQGLEFLIYFQGNSAPDKSGLPSDRFSAERTGGSVSTLTIQRTQQEDSAVYLCASSLEGGGSGNEQFFGPGTRLTVL.

This clonotype has just a few counts. The V call is TRBV10-3, the J call TRBJ1-2, with TRBD1 as a possible D gene (5 bases). Germline V gene data show CDR1 as ENHRY and CDR2 as SYGVKD. V was pared by 8 bases and J by 8 bases, with 18 bases between. This CDR3 region has 13 residues. The CDR3 loop is CAIPRDRRPGYTF. CDR3 DNA sequence: TGTGCCATCCCTCGGGACCGACGGCCCGGCTACACCTTC.

This chain uses TRBV24-1 with TRBJ1-1; D is unclear. With 3 bases removed from V and 5 bases from J, the gap between germline ends came to 9 bases. From germline, CDR1 is KGHDR and CDR2 SFDVKD. The CDR3 is 13 amino acids. The CDR3 loop is CATSDRGRTEAFF. The CDR3, as DNA: TGTGCCACCAGTGATCGAGGTCGGACTGAAGCTTTCTTT.

This clonotype was seen a handful of times. J is TRBJ2-5 and V is TRBV9, with TRBD2 as a possible D gene (7 bases). Trimming shortened V by 3 bases and J by 11 bases, and 26 bases separated the two germline ends. Germline CDR1 SGDLS, CDR2 YYNGEE. The CDR3 loop spans 16 amino acids. In DNA form, the CDR3 reads TGTGCCAGCAGCGCTCAGAGGGGGGGGACTCCGGGTGAGCAGTACTTC. Translated: CASSAQRGGTPGEQYF.

This clonotype has only a few counts. V gene TRBV27 combines with J gene TRBJ1-5; D uncertain. The V gene lost 5 bases and the J gene lost 5 bases, with 10 bases spanning the gap. This CDR3 is built from 13 residues. Germline CDR1 MNHEY, CDR2 SMNVEV (reference sequence). The DNA for the CDR3 is TGTGCCAGCAGTGTCGTAAGCCATCAGCCCCAGCATTTT. Protein: CASSVVSHQPQHF.

The rearrangement uses TRBV4-1 and TRBJ2-3, with 7 bases lining up with TRBD1. The junction had 6 bases not matched to a gene; V was cut back by 1 base and J by 2 bases. The CDR3 runs to 16 residues. Per the germline V gene, CDR1 is MGHRA and CDR2 is YSYEKL. The CDR3 DNA sequence: TGCGCCAGCAGCCAAGCCAGGGGGATTGTCACAGATACGCAGTATTTT. Protein product: CASSQARGIVTDTQYF.

A note on this clonotype: The junction departs from the called germline gene at one end, perhaps through a read error. The rearrangement uses TRBV5-1 and TRBJ2-3; D is perhaps TRBD2 (6 bases). Germline CDR1 reads SGHRS; CDR2 reads YFSETQ. This CDR3 comprises 15 residues. The CDR3 nucleotides read TGTGCCAGCAGCTTAGCCGCTAGCGGCACAGATACGCAGTATTTT. Its translation is CASSLAASGTDTQYF.

This clonotype was counted between two and nine times. This chain joins TRBV5-1 and TRBJ2-3; 8 bases line up with TRBD1. CDR1 SGHRS and CDR2 YFSETQ come from the germline V gene. V trimming: 4 bases; J trimming: 4 bases; junction bases outside the gene matches: 17. The CDR3 length is 18 residues. This CDR3 reads CASSAGRGQGIGADTQYF. Written as DNA, the CDR3 is TGCGCCAGCAGCGCGGGTCGTGGACAGGGCATAGGGGCAGATACGCAGTATTTT.

The rearrangement joins TRBV4-1 to TRBJ2-7; D is possibly TRBD2 (5 bases). V was pared by 4 bases and J by 1 base, with 17 bases between. The CDR3 is made up of 16 amino acids. CDR1 is MGHRA and CDR2 is YSYEKL in the germline V gene. The CDR3 region is CASSRIISENSYEQYF. The CDR3 region has the DNA TGCGCCAGCAGCCGGATCATTAGCGAAAATTCCTACGAGCAGTACTTC.

The chain couples TRBV3-1 to TRBJ2-7, with a weak D call TRBD2 (6 bases). TRBJ2-5 explains the end of the DNA better; the J call may be wrong. Germline V lookup: CDR1 LGHDT, CDR2 YNNKEL (reference sequence). The CDR3 is made up of 13 amino acids. The CDR3 here is CASSGTFHETQYF. CDR3 bases: TGTGCCAGCAGCGGGACTTTTCACGAGACCCAGTACTTC.

The chain couples TRBV7-2 to TRBJ2-5; TRBD2 matches 7 bases. The J call is doubtful: the DNA matches TRBJ2-7 better. From germline, CDR1 is SGHTA and CDR2 FQGNSA. The CDR3 has 12 amino acids. The CDR3 is CASREVAGEQYF. Here the CDR3 DNA reads TGTGCCAGCCGGGAGGTAGCGGGCGAGCAGTACTTC.

This clonotype appeared many times. V usage is TRBV20-1 and J usage is TRBJ2-1; 7 bases agree with TRBD2. J gave up 0 bases and V 0 bases, and 8 bases lay outside the gene matches. CDR3 size: 17 residues. Germline V gene lookup returns CDR1 DFQATT and CDR2 SNEGSKA (reference sequence). The CDR3 here is CSARELRASGSYNEQFF. CDR3 sequence (DNA): TGCAGTGCTAGAGAACTCCGAGCTAGCGGCTCCTACAATGAGCAGTTCTTC.

The chain joins TRBV7-9 to TRBJ2-3, with 13 nucleotides matching TRBD2. Germline assignment: CDR1 SEHNR and CDR2 FQNEAQ (reference sequence). The CDR3 is 18 amino acids. J lost 2 bases, V lost 6 bases, and 11 bases had no gene match. The CDR3 DNA sequence: TGTGCCAGCAGACGACTAGCGGGAGGTTCCCCTTTCACAGATACGCAGTATTTT. The encoded protein is CASRRLAGGSPFTDTQYF.

This clonotype has just a few counts. V and J are TRBV6-1 and TRBJ1-2; 9 positions match TRBD1. This CDR3 region has 17 residues. J was trimmed by 5 bases and V by 7 bases; bases with no gene match: 17. The germline CDR1 and CDR2 sequences are MNHNS and SASEGT. CDR3 sequence reads: CASTVKGWGQGEYGYTF. In DNA, the CDR3 is TGTGCCAGCACCGTGAAGGGTTGGGGACAGGGAGAGTATGGCTACACCTTC.

CDR3: CASSLSHMNTEAFF. The CDR3 DNA reads as TGTGCCAGCAGCTTAAGCCACATGAACACTGAAGCTTTCTTT. The V call is TRBV13, the J call TRBJ1-1, with unresolved D. The germline V gene encodes CDR1 PRHDT and CDR2 FYEKMQ (reference sequence). Trimming left V 2 bases short and J 0 bases short, with 7 bases between. The CDR3 has 14 residues. Combining the CDR3 with reference TRBV13 and TRBJ1-1 gives the whole variable domain AAGVIQSPRHLIKEKRETATLKCYPIPRHDTVYWYQQGPGQDPQFLISFYEKMQSDKGSIPDRFSAQQFSDYHSELNMSSLELGDSALYFCASSLSHMNTEAFFGQGTRLTVV.

In the case of this clonotype: Being one base from a much bigger clone, this may be a read error. The V call is TRBV29-1, the J call TRBJ2-7, with D perhaps TRBD1 (6 bases). CDR1 and CDR2 (germline): SQVTM, ANQGSEA. This CDR3 spans 15 amino acids. The CDR3 coding sequence is TGCAGCATTGAACTCCGGGACACGCACGCCCACGAGCAGTACTTC. Protein sequence: CSIELRDTHAHEQYF.

The chain is built from TRBV20-1 and TRBJ2-7, with 10 bases lining up with TRBD2. The CDR3 sequence is 18 residues long. Germline V gives CDR1 DFQATT, CDR2 SNEGSKA (reference sequence). The V and J ends lost 5 bases and 0 bases, in that order; junction bases with no gene match: 16. The chain's CDR3 is CSAETQLAGFALSYEQYF. CDR3 nucleotides: TGCAGTGCTGAAACTCAACTAGCGGGATTCGCCCTCTCCTACGAGCAGTACTTC.

J is TRBJ2-4 and V is TRBV10-3; 7 positions match TRBD2. The end of the DNA fits TRBJ2-7 better, so the J call may be wrong. The germline CDR1 and CDR2 sequences are ENHRY and SYGVKD. The CDR3 is 15 amino acids. This CDR3 is CAISETGPRGYEQYF. CDR3 nucleotides: TGTGCCATCAGTGAGACCGGGCCGCGGGGGTACGAGCAGTACTTC.

This chain connects TRBV2 to TRBJ2-3; 10 nucleotides line up with TRBD2. This CDR3 region has 17 residues. Trimming removed 7 bases from V and 0 bases from J; junction bases left unmatched: 10. Per germline, CDR1 SNHLY and CDR2 FYNNEI. CDR3 residues: CASNTLAGAPSTDTQYF. For the CDR3, the DNA is TGTGCCAGCAACACGCTAGCGGGAGCGCCGAGCACAGATACGCAGTATTTT.

The chain has TRBV10-3 and TRBJ2-5, with D unresolved. The end of the DNA is better explained by TRBJ2-7, so the J call may be wrong. The CDR3 has 12 residues. Germline assignment: CDR1 ENHRY and CDR2 SYGVKD. The CDR3 nucleotides read TGTGCCATCCGGAGAGACGAGAACGAGCAGTACTTC. Protein: CAIRRDENEQYF.

With regard to this clonotype: A clone one base away is much larger, so this may be a read error. This chain uses TRBV12-3 or TRBV12-4 with TRBJ1-1, with D possibly TRBD1 on 5 matching bases. This CDR3 has 13 amino acids. V was cut by 1 base and J by 4 bases, with 7 bases left in between. CDR3 coding DNA: TGTGCCAGCAGTTTAGTAGGGGCCACTGAAGCTTTCTTT. The encoded protein is CASSLVGATEAFF.